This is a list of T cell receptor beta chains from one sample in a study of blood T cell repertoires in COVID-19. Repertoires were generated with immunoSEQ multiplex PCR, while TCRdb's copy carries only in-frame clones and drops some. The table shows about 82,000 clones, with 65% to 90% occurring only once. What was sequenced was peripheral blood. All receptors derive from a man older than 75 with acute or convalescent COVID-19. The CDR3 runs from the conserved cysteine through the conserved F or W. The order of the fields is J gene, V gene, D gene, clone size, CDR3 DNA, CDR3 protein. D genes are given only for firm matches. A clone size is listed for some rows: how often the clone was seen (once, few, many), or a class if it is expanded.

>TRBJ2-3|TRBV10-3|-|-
TGTGCCATCAGTGGACTCAGTACTAGCACAGATACGCAGTATTTT
CAISGLSTSTDTQYF
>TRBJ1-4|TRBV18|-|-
TGTGCCAGCTCACCACAGGGGAGGACTAATGAAAAACTGTTTTTT
CASSPQGRTNEKLFF
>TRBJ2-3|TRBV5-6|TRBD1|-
TGTGCCAGCAGCTCCCGACAGGGTCTCTACACAGATACGCAGTATTTT
CASSSRQGLYTDTQYF
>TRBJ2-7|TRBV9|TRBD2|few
TGTGCCAGCAGCGTAGCTGACCTAGCGGGAAGTAAGTACGAGCAGTACTTC
CASSVADLAGSKYEQYF
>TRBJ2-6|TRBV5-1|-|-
TGCGCCAGCAGCCTTACAGGGAGCTCTGGGGCCAACGTCCTGACTTTC
CASSLTGSSGANVLTF
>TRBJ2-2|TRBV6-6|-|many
TGTGCCAGCAGTTACGGAACAGGGTCCGCCGGGGAGCTGTTTTTT
CASSYGTGSAGELFF
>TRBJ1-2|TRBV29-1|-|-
TGCAGCGTTGTTTTGAGGGCAGAGAGTGGAGGCTACACCTTC
CSVVLRAESGGYTF
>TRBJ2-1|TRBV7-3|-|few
TGTGCCAGCAGCTTAGACAGCTACAATGAGCAGTTCTTC
CASSLDSYNEQFF
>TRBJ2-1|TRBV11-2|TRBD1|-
TGTGCCAGCAGCCTCATAGAGGGGACAGGTCAGTTCTTC
CASSLIEGTGQFF
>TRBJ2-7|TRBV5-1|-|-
TGCGCCAGCAGCCCGTCGGAGAGGAACCACGAGCAGTACTTC
CASSPSERNHEQYF
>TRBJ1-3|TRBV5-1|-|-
TGCGCCAGCAGCTTGGGTAGCTCTGGAAACACCATATATTTT
CASSLGSSGNTIYF
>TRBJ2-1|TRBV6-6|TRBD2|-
TGTGCCAGCACTATGAGCGGGAGGGCCTTCTACAATGAGCAGTTCTTC
CASTMSGRAFYNEQFF
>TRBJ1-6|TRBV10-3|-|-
TGTGCCATCAGTGGGGATGTGGCGGGCTATAATTCACCCCTCCACTTT
CAISGDVAGYNSPLHF
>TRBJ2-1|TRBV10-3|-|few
TGTGCCATCAGTGCAGGGAATGAGCAGTTCTTC
CAISAGNEQFF
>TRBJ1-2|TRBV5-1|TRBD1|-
TGCGCCAGCAGCGGACAGGGGAACGGTGGCTACACCTTC
CASSGQGNGGYTF
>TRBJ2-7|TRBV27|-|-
TGTGCCAGCAGTCGCGGGGGCGAGCGTTACGAGCAGTACTTC
CASSRGGERYEQYF
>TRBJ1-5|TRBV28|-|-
TGTGCCAGCAGAACCCGCGTGAAGCCCCAGCATTTT
CASRTRVKPQHF
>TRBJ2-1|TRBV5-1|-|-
TGCGCCAGCAGCCCGCATACCGGTGTGACTAGCTACAATGAGCAGTTCTTC
CASSPHTGVTSYNEQFF
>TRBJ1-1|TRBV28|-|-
TGTGCCAGCAGGTCTGTGAACACTGAAGCTTTCTTT
CASRSVNTEAFF
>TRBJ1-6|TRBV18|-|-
TGTGCCAGCTCACCGGAAGGCAGGGTTGTGAATTCACCCCTCCACTTT
CASSPEGRVVNSPLHF
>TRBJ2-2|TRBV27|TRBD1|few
TGTGCCAGCAGTTTTTCGACAGGGTCGGCCGGGGAGCTGTTTTTT
CASSFSTGSAGELFF
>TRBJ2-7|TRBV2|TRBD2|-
TGTGCCAGCAGCCCGGGACTATACCCCGAGCAGTACTTC
CASSPGLYPEQYF
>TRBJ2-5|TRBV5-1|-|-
TGCGCCAGCAGCCCCGGGTCATCCGAAGAGACCCAGTACTTC
CASSPGSSEETQYF
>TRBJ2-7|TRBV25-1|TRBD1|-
TGTGCCAGCAGTGCGACAGGGCAGTTGGGATACGAGCAGTACTTC
CASSATGQLGYEQYF
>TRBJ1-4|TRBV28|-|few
TGTGCCAGCAGTTTGGGTGGGCAGGGAAGTGAAAAACTGTTTTTT
CASSLGGQGSEKLFF
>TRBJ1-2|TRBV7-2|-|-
TGTGCCAGCAGCTTAGTAGCCGGTGTGGCTGGCTACACCTTC
CASSLVAGVAGYTF
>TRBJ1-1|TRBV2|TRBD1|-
TGTGCCAATTCGACAGGGATCACTGAAGCTTTCTTT
CANSTGITEAFF
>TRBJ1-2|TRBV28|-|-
TGTGCCAGCACAAACAGCCCAAACTATGGCTACACCTTC
CASTNSPNYGYTF
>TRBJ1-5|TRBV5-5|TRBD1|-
TGTGCCAGCAGCTTGGTGGGACAGGTAAATCAGCCCCAGCATTTT
CASSLVGQVNQPQHF
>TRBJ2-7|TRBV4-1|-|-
TGCGCCAGCAGTCGCTTGGCGGGACTGACAGGGCCCCACGAGCAGTACTTC
CASSRLAGLTGPHEQYF
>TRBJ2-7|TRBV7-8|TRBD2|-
TGTGCCAGCAGCTCCGGGACTAGCGCAACCTACGAGCAGTACTTC
CASSSGTSATYEQYF
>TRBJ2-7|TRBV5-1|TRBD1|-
TGCGCCAGCAGCCGGGACAGGCCCCACGAGCAGTACTTC
CASSRDRPHEQYF
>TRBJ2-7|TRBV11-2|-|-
TGTGCCAGCAGCTCCCAGGGTTCCGAGCAGTACTTC
CASSSQGSEQYF
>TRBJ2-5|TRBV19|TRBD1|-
TGTGCCAGTAGTGGGCCCCAAACCGGGACAGCGTACCAAGAGACCCAGTACTTC
CASSGPQTGTAYQETQYF
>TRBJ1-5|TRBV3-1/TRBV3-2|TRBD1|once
TGTGCCAGCAGCCAAGTTTGGACAGGGAAGCCTCATCAGCCCCAGCATTTT
CASSQVWTGKPHQPQHF
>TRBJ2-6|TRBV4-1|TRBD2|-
TGCGCCAGCAGCCAATTCGTAGCGGGAAGCTCTGGGGCCAACGTCCTGACTTTC
CASSQFVAGSSGANVLTF
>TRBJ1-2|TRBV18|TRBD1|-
TGTGCCAGCTCAACGGGACAGGTCGAAGGCTACACCTTC
CASSTGQVEGYTF
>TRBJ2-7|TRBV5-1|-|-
TGCGCCAGCAGCTTGGCCGTGGCAGGGCACGGCGAGCAGTACTTC
CASSLAVAGHGEQYF
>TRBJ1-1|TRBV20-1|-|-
TGCAGTGCTAGTATCAGGAACACTGAAGCTTTCTTT
CSASIRNTEAFF
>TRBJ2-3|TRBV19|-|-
TGTGCCAGTAGTAGCGTAGATCATAGCACAGATACGCAGTATTTT
CASSSVDHSTDTQYF
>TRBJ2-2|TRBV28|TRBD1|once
TGTGCCGGACAGGGGTGGAACACCGGGGAGCTGTTTTTT
CAGQGWNTGELFF
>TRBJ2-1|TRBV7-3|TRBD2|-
TGTGCCAGCAGCTTCGGGACTAGCGGCACCTACAATGAGCAGTTCTTC
CASSFGTSGTYNEQFF
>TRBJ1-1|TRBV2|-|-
TGTGCCAGCAGCAGTCAGGTTAACACTGAAGCTTTCTTT
CASSSQVNTEAFF
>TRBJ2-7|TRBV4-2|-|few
TGTGCCAGCAGCCAAGATAATGCGATCGAGCAGTACTTC
CASSQDNAIEQYF
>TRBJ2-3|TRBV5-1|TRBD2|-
TGCGCCAGCAGCGATAGCGGGAACTCAGATACGCAGTATTTT
CASSDSGNSDTQYF
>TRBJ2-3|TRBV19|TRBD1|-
TGTGCCACCCGTAGACAGGGGGCGCGTGTAGATACGCAGTATTTT
CATRRQGARVDTQYF
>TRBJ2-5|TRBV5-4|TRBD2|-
TGTGCCAGCAGCTTGGCCGGGACTAGCGGTCCCGAGTACTTC
CASSLAGTSGPEYF
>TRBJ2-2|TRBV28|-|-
TGTGCCAGCAAAGAGAAGAGGCAAAGAGGGGAGCTGTTTTTT
CASKEKRQRGELFF
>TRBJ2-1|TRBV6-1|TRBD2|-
TGTGCCAGCAGTGCGCTAGCGGGGAGCTACAATGAGCAGTTCTTC
CASSALAGSYNEQFF
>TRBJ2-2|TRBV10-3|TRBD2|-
TGTGCCATCAGTGAGCCCAGCGGGAGAGGGGGGTTTAGCGGGGAGCTGTTTTTT
CAISEPSGRGGFSGELFF
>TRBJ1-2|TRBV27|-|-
TGTGCCAGCAGACCGAGTGCCCTCTATGGCTACACCTTC
CASRPSALYGYTF
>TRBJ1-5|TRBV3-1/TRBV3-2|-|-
TGTGCCAGCAGCCGGGGAGACAATCAGCCCCAGCATTTT
CASSRGDNQPQHF
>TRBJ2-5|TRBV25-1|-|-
TGTGCCAGCAGTTTCCGCCTCGCCAGCCAAGAGACCCAGTACTTC
CASSFRLASQETQYF